This TCR beta chain derives from a study of cytomegalovirus exposure and HLA in healthy donors. Assay: immunoSEQ multiplex PCR; the TCRdb copy retains only in-frame clones and omits some. This sample has 150,000 to 200,000 clones, with approximately 87% found just once. The CDR3 totals 15 residues. Deletions cut 0 bases from V and 7 bases from J, with 13 bases between. From germline, CDR1 is MNHEY and CDR2 SVGAGI. Sequencing was done on a sample of PBMCs. The TCR was taken from a woman aged 25 to 39 in good health and CMV-seronegative. The genes are TRBV6-5 and TRBJ1-3; no definite D call. CDR3 sequence: CASSYSTQPGNTIYF. The DNA of the CDR3 is TGTGCCAGCAGTTACTCGACTCAACCGGGGAACACCATATATTTT.